This T cell receptor beta chain originates from a study of cytomegalovirus exposure and HLA in healthy donors. Germline CDR1 reads MDHEN; CDR2 reads SYDVKM. V dropped 4 bases and J dropped 3 bases, with 13 bases sitting between them. This CDR3 has 14 residues. The PCR contained 60 Vbeta and 13 Jbeta primers. Profiling relied on immunoSEQ multiplex PCR, and the TCRdb table lists in-frame clones only, not all of them. The data hold some 120,000 clones, with around 73% observed a single time. General study points: Sequencing probably produced one cluster of sequence variants that were highly shared.

This clone was recorded only once. Its cognate antigen is unknown. The specimen sequenced was PBMCs. The TCR originated in a man aged 60-69 years in good health and CMV-seropositive. The V and J genes are TRBV28 and TRBJ2-7; the D gene is possibly TRBD1 (7 bases). The CDR3 spells CASSSGDRDYEQYF. The CDR3 region has the DNA TGTGCCAGCAGTTCGGGGGACAGAGACTACGAGCAGTACTTC.